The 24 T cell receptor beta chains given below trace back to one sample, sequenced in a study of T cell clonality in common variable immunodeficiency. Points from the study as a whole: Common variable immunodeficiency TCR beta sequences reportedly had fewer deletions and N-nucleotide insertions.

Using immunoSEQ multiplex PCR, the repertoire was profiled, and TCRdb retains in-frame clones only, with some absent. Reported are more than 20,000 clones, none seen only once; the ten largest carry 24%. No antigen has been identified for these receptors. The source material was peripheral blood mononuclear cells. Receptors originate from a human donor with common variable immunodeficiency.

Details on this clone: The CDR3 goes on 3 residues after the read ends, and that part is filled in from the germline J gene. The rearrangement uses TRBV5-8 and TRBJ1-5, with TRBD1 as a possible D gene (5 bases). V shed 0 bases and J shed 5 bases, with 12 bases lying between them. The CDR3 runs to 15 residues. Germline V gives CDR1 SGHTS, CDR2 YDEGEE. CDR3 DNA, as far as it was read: TGTGCCAGCAGCTTGGAGGGGTCGAAACATCAGCCC. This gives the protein CASSLEGSKHQP. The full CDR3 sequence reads CASSLEGSKHQPQHF.

Incomplete CDR3 DNA: TGTGCCAGCAGCCCCATCTCCTACGAG. Translated: CASSPISYE. The CDR3 as a whole reads CASSPISYEQYF. The chain employs TRBV7-2 and TRBJ2-7; D is ambiguous. The sequenced fragment ends 3 residues before the CDR3 boundary, so the rest is inferred from the germline J gene. Germline loops: CDR1 SGHTA, CDR2 FQGNSA. V was shortened by 5 bases and J by 0 bases, with 5 bases between the two germline ends. The CDR3 is 12 residues long.

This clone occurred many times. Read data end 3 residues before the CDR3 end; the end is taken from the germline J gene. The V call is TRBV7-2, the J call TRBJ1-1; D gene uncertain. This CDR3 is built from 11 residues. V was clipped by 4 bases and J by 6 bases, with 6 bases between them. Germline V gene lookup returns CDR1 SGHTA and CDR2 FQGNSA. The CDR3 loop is CASSSGSEAFF. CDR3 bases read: TGTGCCAGCAGCTCCGGTTCTGAA.

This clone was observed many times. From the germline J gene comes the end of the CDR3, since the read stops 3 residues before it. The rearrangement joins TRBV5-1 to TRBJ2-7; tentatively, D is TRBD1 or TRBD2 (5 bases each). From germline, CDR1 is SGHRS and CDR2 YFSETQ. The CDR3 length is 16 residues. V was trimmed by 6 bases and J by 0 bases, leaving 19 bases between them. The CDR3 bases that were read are TGCGCCAGCAAACCTCGAGGGGATTGGAGCTCCTACGAG. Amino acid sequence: CASKPRGDWSSYE. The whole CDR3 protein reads CASKPRGDWSSYEQYF. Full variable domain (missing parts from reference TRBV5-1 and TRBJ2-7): KAGVTQTPRYLIKTRGQQVTLSCSPISGHRSVSWYQQTPGQGLQFLFEYFSETQRNKGNFPGRFSGRQFSNSRSEMNVSTLELGDSALYLCASKPRGDWSSYEQYFGPGTRLTVT.

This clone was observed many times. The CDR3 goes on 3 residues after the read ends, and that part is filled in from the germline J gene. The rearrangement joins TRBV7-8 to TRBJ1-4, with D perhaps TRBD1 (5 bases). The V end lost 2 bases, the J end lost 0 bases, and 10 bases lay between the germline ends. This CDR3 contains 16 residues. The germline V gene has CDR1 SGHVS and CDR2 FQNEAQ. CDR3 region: CASSLQGQATNEKLFF. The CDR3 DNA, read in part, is TGTGCCAGCAGCTTACAGGGCCAAGCAACTAATGAAAAA.

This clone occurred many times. This CDR3 is CASSHGQGNEKLFF. Partial CDR3 DNA: TGCGCCAGCAGCCATGGACAGGGGAATGAAAAA. The rearrangement uses TRBV5-1 and TRBJ1-4; 9 bases are shared with TRBD1. The read ends 3 residues early relative to the CDR3; the germline J gene fills the gap. In germline, CDR1 is SGHRS, CDR2 YFSETQ. The CDR3 is 14 residues long. Trimming took 4 bases from V and 5 from J; bases not matched to a gene: 3.

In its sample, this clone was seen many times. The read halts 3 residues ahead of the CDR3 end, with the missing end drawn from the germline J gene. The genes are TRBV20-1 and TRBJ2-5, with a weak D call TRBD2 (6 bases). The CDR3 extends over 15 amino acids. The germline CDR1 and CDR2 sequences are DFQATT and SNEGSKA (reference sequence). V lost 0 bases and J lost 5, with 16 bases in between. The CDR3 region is CSARDPGLIRETQYF. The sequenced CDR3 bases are TGCAGTGCTAGAGACCCGGGACTTATCCGGGAGACC.

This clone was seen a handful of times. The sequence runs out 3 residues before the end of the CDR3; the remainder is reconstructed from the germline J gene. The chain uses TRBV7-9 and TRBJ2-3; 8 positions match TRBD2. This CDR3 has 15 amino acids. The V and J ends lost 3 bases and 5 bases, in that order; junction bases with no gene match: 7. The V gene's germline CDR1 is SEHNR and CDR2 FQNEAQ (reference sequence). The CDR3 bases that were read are TGTGCCAGCAGCTTTACGGGGGGGAACCTAGATACG. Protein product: CASSFTGGNLDT. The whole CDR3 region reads CASSFTGGNLDTQYF.

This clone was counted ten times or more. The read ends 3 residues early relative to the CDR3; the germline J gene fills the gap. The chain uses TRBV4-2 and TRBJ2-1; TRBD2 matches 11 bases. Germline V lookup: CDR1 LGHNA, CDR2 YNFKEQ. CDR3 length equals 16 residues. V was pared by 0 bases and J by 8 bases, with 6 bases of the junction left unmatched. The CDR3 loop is CASSQDWPSGRHEQFF. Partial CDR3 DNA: TGTGCCAGCAGCCAAGATTGGCCTAGCGGGAGGCATGAG.

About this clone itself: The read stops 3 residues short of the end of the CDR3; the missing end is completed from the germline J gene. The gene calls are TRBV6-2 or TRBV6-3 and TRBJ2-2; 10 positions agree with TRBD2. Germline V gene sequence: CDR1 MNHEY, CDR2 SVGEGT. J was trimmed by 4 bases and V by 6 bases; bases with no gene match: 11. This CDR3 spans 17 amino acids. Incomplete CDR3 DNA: TGTGCCAGCAGCCTCCCCACGGGACTAGCGCGCACCGGGGAG. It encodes CASSLPTGLARTGE. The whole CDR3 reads CASSLPTGLARTGELFF.

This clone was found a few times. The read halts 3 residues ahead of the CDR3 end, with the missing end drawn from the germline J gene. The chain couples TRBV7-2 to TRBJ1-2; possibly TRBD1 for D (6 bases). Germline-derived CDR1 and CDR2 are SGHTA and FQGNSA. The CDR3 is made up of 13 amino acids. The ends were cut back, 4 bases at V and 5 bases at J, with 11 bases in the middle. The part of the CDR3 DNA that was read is TGTGCCAGCAGCTCTCAGGGGAAGTATGGC. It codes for CASSSQGKYG. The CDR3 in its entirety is CASSSQGKYGYTF.

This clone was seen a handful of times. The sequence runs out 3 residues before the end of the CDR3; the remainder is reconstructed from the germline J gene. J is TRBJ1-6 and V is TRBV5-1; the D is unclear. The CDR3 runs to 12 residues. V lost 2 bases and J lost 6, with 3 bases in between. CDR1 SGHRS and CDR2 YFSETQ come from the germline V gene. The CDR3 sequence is CASSFINSPLHF. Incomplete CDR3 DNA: TGCGCCAGCAGCTTTATTAATTCACCC.

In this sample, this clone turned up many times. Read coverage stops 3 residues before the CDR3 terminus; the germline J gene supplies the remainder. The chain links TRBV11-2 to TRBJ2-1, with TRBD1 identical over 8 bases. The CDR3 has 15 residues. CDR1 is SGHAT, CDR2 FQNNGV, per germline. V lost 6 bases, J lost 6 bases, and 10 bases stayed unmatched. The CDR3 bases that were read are TGTGCCAGCAGACCACAGGGGGAGGCATTCAATGAG. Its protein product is CASRPQGEAFNE. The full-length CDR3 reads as CASRPQGEAFNEQFF.

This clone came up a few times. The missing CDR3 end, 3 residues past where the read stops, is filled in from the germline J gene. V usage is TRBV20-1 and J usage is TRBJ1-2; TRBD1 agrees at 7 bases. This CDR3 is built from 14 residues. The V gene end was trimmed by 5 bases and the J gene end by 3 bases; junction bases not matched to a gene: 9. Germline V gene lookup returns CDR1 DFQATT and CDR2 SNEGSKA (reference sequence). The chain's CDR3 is CSADDRVGHYGYTF. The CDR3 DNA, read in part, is TGCAGTGCTGATGACAGGGTCGGTCACTATGGC.

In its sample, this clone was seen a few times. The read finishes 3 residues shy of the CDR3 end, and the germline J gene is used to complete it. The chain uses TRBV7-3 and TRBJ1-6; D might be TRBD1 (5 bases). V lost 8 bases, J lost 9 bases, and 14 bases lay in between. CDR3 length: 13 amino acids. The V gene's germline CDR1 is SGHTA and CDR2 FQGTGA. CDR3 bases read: TGTGCCAGCCGGGAGGGGATAGGTTCACCC. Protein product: CASREGIGSP. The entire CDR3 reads CASREGIGSPLHF.

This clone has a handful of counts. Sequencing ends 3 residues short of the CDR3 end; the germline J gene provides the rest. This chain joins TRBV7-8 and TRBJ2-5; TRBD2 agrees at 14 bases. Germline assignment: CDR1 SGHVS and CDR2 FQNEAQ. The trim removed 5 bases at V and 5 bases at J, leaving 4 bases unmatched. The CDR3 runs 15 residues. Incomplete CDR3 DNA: TGTGCCAGCAGCCGGACTAGCGGGGGGCAGGAGACC. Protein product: CASSRTSGGQET. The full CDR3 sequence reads CASSRTSGGQETQYF.

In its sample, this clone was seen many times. The CDR3 protein is CASSKDMNTEAFF. The CDR3 DNA, read in part, is TGTGCCAGCAGCAAGGACATGAACACTGAA. The J gene is TRBJ1-1, the V gene TRBV6-2 or TRBV6-3; possibly TRBD1 for D (5 bases). Read data end 3 residues before the CDR3 end; the end is taken from the germline J gene. V gave up 6 bases and J gave up 0 bases, with 8 bases separating them. Germline assignment: CDR1 MNHEY and CDR2 SVGEGT. The CDR3 runs to 13 residues.

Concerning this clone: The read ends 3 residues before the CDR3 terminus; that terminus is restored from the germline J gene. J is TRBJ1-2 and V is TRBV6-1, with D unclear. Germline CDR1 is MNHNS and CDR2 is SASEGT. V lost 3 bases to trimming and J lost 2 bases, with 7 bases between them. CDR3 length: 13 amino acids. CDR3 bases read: TGTGCCAGCAGTGAGCCAGAGAACTATGGC. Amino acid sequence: CASSEPENYG. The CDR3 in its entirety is CASSEPENYGYTF.

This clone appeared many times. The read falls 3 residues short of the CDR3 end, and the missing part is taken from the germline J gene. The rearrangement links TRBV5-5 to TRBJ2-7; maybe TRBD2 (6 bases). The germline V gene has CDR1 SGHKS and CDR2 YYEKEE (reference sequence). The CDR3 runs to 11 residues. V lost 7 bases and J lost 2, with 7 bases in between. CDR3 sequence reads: CASGGAYEQYF. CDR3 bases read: TGTGCCAGCGGAGGGGCCTACGAG.

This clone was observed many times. The CDR3 region is CASSLDGVGNQPQHF. The CDR3 DNA, read in part, is TGCGCCAGCAGCTTGGACGGAGTAGGGAATCAGCCC. The genes are TRBV5-1 and TRBJ1-5; D is ambiguous. The read terminates 3 residues ahead of where the CDR3 ends, so the germline J gene completes it. Germline assignment: CDR1 SGHRS and CDR2 YFSETQ. The CDR3 covers 15 residues. Trimming removed 0 bases at V and 4 bases at J, with 11 bases between.

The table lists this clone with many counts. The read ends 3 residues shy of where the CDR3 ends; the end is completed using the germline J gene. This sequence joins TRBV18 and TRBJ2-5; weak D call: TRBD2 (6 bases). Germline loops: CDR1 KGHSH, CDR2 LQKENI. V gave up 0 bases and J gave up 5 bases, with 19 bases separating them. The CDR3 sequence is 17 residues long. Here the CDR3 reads CASSPPGGVGLEETQYF. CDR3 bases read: TGTGCCAGCTCACCACCGGGGGGTGTTGGGCTAGAGGAGACC.

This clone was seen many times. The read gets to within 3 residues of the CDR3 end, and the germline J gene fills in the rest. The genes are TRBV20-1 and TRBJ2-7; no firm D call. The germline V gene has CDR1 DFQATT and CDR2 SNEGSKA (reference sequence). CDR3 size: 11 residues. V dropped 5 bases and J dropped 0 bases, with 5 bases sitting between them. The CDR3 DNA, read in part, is TGCAGTGCTTTATCCTCCTACGAG. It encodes CSALSSYE. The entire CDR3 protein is CSALSSYEQYF.

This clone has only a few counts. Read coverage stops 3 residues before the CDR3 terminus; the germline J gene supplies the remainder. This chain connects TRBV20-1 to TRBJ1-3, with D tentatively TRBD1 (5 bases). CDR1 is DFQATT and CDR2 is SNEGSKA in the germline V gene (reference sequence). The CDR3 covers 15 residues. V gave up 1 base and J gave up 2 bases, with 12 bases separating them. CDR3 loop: CSARGPPGTGNTIYF. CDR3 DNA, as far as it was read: TGCAGTGCTAGAGGTCCCCCAGGGACTGGAAACACC.

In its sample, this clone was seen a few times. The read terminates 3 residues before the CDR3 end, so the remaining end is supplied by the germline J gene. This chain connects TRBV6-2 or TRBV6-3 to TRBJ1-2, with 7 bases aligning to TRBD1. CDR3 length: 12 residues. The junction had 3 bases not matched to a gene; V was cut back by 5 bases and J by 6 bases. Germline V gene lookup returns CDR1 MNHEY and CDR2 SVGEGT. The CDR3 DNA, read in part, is TGTGCCAGCAGTCCAGACAGGGATGGC. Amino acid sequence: CASSPDRDG. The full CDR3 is CASSPDRDGYTF.